The 16 T cell receptor beta chains presented below share a single source sample, sequenced in a study of blood T cell repertoires in COVID-19. Some clones are missing from TCRdb's copy, which holds only in-frame ones; the method was immunoSEQ multiplex PCR. Of 180,000 or so clones listed, about 75% are singletons. Sequencing was done on a sample of peripheral blood. The source is a woman aged 45-65 years with active or convalescent COVID-19.

The chain combines TRBV9 with TRBJ2-7; a possible D gene is TRBD1 (6 bases). CDR3 length equals 14 residues. Germline CDR1 and CDR2: SGDLS and YYNGEE. Trimming left V 0 bases short and J 4 bases short, with 11 bases between. CDR3: CASSVDSRGYEQYF. For the CDR3, the DNA is TGTGCCAGCAGCGTAGACAGCAGGGGATACGAGCAGTACTTC.

V gene TRBV7-2 combines with J gene TRBJ1-4, with TRBD1 matching 7 bases. Germline V gives CDR1 SGHTA, CDR2 FQGNSA. This CDR3 spans 15 amino acids. With V trimmed by 5 bases and J by 5 bases, 8 bases remained unmatched. CDR3 region: CASSPRQGYNEKLFF. The CDR3 bases are TGTGCCAGCAGCCCTAGACAGGGATACAATGAAAAACTGTTTTTT. Full variable domain (rest looked up from reference TRBV7-2 and TRBJ1-4): GAGVSQSPSNKVTEKGKDVELRCDPISGHTALYWYRQSLGQGLEFLIYFQGNSAPDKSGLPSDRFSAERTGGSVSTLTIQRTQQEDSAVYLCASSPRQGYNEKLFFGSGTQLSVL.

Turning to this clone: This same CDR3 is encoded by further DNA sequences in the sample. The V and J genes are TRBV5-1 and TRBJ1-1; D gene uncertain. Trimming shortened V by 0 bases and J by 1 base, and 7 bases separated the two germline ends. CDR1 and CDR2 (germline): SGHRS, YFSETQ. There are 14 residues in the CDR3. CDR3 residues: CASSLAGGNTEAFF. CDR3 nucleotide sequence: TGCGCCAGCAGCTTGGCAGGAGGGAACACTGAAGCTTTCTTT.

The chain joins TRBV20-1 to TRBJ1-2; 7 bases are a match to TRBD1. In germline, CDR1 is DFQATT, CDR2 SNEGSKA (reference sequence). The CDR3 sequence is 13 residues long. The J segment lost 2 bases and the V segment lost 3 bases, leaving 3 bases of the junction unmatched. The CDR3 reads CSASHRGNYGYTF. CDR3 DNA sequence: TGCAGTGCTAGTCACAGGGGAAACTATGGCTACACCTTC.

The V and J genes are TRBV29-1 and TRBJ2-7, with D maybe TRBD1 (6 bases). The CDR3 runs to 14 residues. Germline lookup yields CDR1 SQVTM and CDR2 ANQGSEA. The V and J ends lost 5 bases and 3 bases respectively, with 17 bases between them. CDR3 region: CSVRLGGSVYEQYF. The CDR3 nucleotides are TGCAGCGTTCGGTTAGGGGGAAGTGTCTACGAGCAGTACTTC.

The chain recombines TRBV5-1 with TRBJ2-1, with a weak D call TRBD1 (5 bases). With 0 bases removed from V and 8 bases from J, the gap between germline ends came to 12 bases. Germline V CDR1 and CDR2: SGHRS, YFSETQ. This CDR3 has 14 amino acids. The CDR3 coding sequence is TGCGCCAGCAGCTTGGTGGCAGGGAAGGATGAGCAGTTCTTC. This codes for CASSLVAGKDEQFF. The entire variable domain, with the rest obtained from reference TRBV5-1 and TRBJ2-1, is as follows: KAGVTQTPRYLIKTRGQQVTLSCSPISGHRSVSWYQQTPGQGLQFLFEYFSETQRNKGNFPGRFSGRQFSNSRSEMNVSTLELGDSALYLCASSLVAGKDEQFFGPGTRLTVL.

The chain carries TRBV29-1 and TRBJ1-2; D call uncertain. This CDR3 region has 12 residues. Germline assignment: CDR1 SQVTM and CDR2 ANQGSEA. Trimming stripped 4 bases from V and 8 bases from J, with 14 bases between. The DNA for the CDR3 is TGCAGCGTTGGGGAGGGTCTGCGAGGCTACACCTTC. Protein: CSVGEGLRGYTF.

This chain uses TRBV7-8 with TRBJ1-1; D may be TRBD1 (5 bases). The CDR3 sequence is 15 residues long. Germline V gives CDR1 SGHVS, CDR2 FQNEAQ. Trimming cost V 6 bases and J 4 bases, with 18 bases left between them. CDR3 sequence (DNA): TGTGCCAGCAGGTTATTCCCGGTGGACACCACTGAAGCTTTCTTT. Encoded protein: CASRLFPVDTTEAFF.

This chain links TRBV11-3 with TRBJ1-5, with TRBD1 identical over 10 bases. Trimming at V came to 8 bases and at J to 4 bases, leaving 5 bases not matched to a gene. The CDR3 is 14 residues long. The germline CDR1 and CDR2 sequences are SGHNT and YENEEA. The CDR3 spells CASPGQGRNQPQHF. DNA for the CDR3: TGTGCCAGCCCGGGACAGGGGAGAAATCAGCCCCAGCATTTT.

This rearrangement joins TRBV28 to TRBJ1-1, with 7 bases aligning to TRBD1. The V gene end was trimmed by 7 bases and the J gene end by 8 bases; junction bases not matched to a gene: 10. The CDR3 totals 13 residues. Germline CDR1 reads MDHEN; CDR2 reads SYDVKM. The CDR3 sequence: CASIFPGTVEAFF. DNA of the CDR3: TGTGCCAGCATTTTTCCCGGGACAGTCGAAGCTTTCTTT.

A few counts support this clone. This rearrangement joins TRBV19 to TRBJ2-7, with 8 nucleotides matching TRBD1. Germline values: CDR1 LNHDA, CDR2 SQIVND (reference sequence). The CDR3 loop spans 14 amino acids. J was trimmed by 6 bases and V by 5 bases; bases with no gene match: 9. In DNA, the CDR3 is TGTGCCAGTAGTGGCACAGGGGGAGCGAGCGAGCAGTACTTC. Encoded protein: CASSGTGGASEQYF.

J is TRBJ1-1 and V is TRBV28; 9 nucleotides agree with TRBD1. Per germline, CDR1 MDHEN and CDR2 SYDVKM. The V gene end was trimmed by 6 bases and the J gene end by 5 bases; junction bases not matched to a gene: 10. The CDR3 runs 15 residues. CDR3 in amino acids: CASSSPGQGRTEAFF. In nucleotides, the CDR3 is TGTGCCAGCAGCTCACCGGGACAGGGTCGGACTGAAGCTTTCTTT.

To note about this clone: The sample contains more than one DNA sequence encoding this CDR3. The rearrangement links TRBV5-1 to TRBJ1-1; D may be TRBD1 (6 bases). Germline V CDR1 and CDR2: SGHRS, YFSETQ. V gave up 0 bases and J gave up 3 bases, with 9 bases separating them. The CDR3 loop spans 14 amino acids. CDR3 in DNA: TGCGCCAGCAGCTTGGCTGGGGGCTACACTGAAGCTTTCTTT. Amino acids: CASSLAGGYTEAFF.

The rearrangement uses TRBV6-6 and TRBJ2-7, with a tentative D call TRBD1 (5 bases). The CDR3 totals 14 residues. Germline CDR1 MNHNY, CDR2 SVGAGI (reference sequence). V was clipped by 4 bases and J by 1 base, with 11 bases between them. This CDR3 is CASSSDSLSYEQYF. CDR3 bases: TGTGCCAGCAGTTCCGACAGTCTATCCTACGAGCAGTACTTC.

This chain connects TRBV13 to TRBJ1-2; 10 bases agree with TRBD1. J gave up 6 bases and V 2 bases, and 3 bases lay outside the gene matches. Germline V gene sequence: CDR1 PRHDT, CDR2 FYEKMQ (reference sequence). CDR3 length: 14 residues. The CDR3 is CASSLWTGGNGYTF. CDR3 nucleotide sequence: TGTGCCAGCAGCTTATGGACAGGGGGTAATGGCTACACCTTC.

V and J are TRBV15 and TRBJ1-2; maybe TRBD1 (6 bases). V was cut by 1 base and J by 5 bases, with 14 bases left in between. CDR1 and CDR2 from the germline V gene are LNHNV and YYDKDF (reference sequence). CDR3 length: 15 amino acids. In DNA form, the CDR3 reads TGTGCCACCAGCAGAGGAAAACAGGGAACGTATGGCTACACCTTC. Its protein is CATSRGKQGTYGYTF.